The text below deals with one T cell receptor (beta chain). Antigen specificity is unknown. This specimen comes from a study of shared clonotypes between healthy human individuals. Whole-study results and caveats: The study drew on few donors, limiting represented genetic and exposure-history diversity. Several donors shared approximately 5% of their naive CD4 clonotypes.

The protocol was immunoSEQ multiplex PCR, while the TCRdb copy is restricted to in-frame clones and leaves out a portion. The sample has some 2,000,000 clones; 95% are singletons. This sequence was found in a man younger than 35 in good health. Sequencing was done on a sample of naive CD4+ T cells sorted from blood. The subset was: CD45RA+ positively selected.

The CDR3 loop reads CASRPGTGRNQPQHF. CDR3 sequence (DNA): TGTGCCAGCAGACCCGGGACAGGCAGGAATCAGCCCCAGCATTTT. The chain carries TRBV6-5 and TRBJ1-5; 8 bases fit TRBD1. CDR1 and CDR2 from the germline V gene are MNHEY and SVGAGI. V dropped 6 bases and J dropped 4; count of bases not matched to a gene: 8. This CDR3 is 15 amino acids long.